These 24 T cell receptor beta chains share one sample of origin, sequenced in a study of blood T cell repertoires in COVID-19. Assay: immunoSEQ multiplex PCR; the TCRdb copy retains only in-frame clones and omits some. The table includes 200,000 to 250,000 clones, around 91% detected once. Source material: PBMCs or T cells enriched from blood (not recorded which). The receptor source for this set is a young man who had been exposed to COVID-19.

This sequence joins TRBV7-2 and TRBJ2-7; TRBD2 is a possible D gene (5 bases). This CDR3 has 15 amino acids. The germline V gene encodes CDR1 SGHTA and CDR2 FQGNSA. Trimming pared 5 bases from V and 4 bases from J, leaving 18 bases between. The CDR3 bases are TGTGCCAGCAGCCCAGCGGCTAGGAGTGGATACGAGCAGTACTTC. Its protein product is CASSPAARSGYEQYF.

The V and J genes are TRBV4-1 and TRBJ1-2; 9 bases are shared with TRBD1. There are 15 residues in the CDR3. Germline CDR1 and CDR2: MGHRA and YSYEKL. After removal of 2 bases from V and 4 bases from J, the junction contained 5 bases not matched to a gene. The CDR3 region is CASSQPGQGAYGYTF. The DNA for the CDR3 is TGCGCCAGCAGCCAACCGGGACAGGGAGCCTATGGCTACACCTTC.

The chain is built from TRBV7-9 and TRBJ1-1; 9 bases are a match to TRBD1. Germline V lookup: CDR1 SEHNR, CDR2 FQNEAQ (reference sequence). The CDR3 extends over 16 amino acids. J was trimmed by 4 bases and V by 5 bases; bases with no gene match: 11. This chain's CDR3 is CASSPGQGTDFTEAFF. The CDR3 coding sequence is TGTGCCAGCAGCCCCGGACAGGGGACAGATTTCACTGAAGCTTTCTTT.

The CDR3 region has the DNA TGCGCCAGCAGTGAAGGCGTGGAGAGCTCCTACGAGCAGTACTTC. This encodes CASSEGVESSYEQYF. The J gene is TRBJ2-7, the V gene TRBV10-1, with D unresolved. Trimming removed 3 bases from V and 0 bases from J, with 12 bases in between. Germline CDR1 WNHNN, CDR2 SYGVQD (reference sequence). This CDR3 has 15 amino acids.

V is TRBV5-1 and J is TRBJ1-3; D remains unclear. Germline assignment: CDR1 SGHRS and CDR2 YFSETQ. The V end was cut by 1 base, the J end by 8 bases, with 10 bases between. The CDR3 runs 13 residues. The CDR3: CASSLNSGHTIYF. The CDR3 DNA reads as TGCGCCAGCAGCTTGAATTCGGGTCACACCATATATTTT.

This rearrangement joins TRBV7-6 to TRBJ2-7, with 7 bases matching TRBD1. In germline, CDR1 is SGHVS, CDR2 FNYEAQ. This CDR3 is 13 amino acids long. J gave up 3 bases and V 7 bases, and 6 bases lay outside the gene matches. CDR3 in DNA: TGTGCCAGCACCGTCAGACAGGGCTACGAGCAGTACTTC. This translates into CASTVRQGYEQYF.

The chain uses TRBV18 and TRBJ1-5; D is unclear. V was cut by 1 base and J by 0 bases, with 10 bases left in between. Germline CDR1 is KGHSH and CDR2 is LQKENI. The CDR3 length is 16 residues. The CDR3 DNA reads TGTGCCAGCTCACCACGTCCGACAACTAGCAATCAGCCCCAGCATTTT. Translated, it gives CASSPRPTTSNQPQHF.

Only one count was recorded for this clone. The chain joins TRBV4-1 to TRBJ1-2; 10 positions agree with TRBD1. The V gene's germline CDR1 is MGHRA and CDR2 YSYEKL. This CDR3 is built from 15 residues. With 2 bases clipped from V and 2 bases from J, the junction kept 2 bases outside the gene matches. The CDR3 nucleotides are TGCGCCAGCAGCCAACCGGGACAGGGGAACTATGGCTACACCTTC. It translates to CASSQPGQGNYGYTF.

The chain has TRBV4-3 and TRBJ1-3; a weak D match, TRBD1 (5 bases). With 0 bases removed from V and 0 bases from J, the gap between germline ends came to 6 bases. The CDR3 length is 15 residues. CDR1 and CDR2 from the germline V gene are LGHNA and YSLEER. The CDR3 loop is CASSQDGGSGNTIYF. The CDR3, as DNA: TGCGCCAGCAGCCAAGACGGGGGCTCTGGAAACACCATATATTTT.

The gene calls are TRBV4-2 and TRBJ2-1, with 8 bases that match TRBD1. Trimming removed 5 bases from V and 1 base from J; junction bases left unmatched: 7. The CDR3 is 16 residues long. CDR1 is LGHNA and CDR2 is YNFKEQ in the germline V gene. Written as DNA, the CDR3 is TGTGCCAGCAGCTCCAGGACAGGGCCATCCTACAATGAGCAGTTCTTC. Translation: CASSSRTGPSYNEQFF.

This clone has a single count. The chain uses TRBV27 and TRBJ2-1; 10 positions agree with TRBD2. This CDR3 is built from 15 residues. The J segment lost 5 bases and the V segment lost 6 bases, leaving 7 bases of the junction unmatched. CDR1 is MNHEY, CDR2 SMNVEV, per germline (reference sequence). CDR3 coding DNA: TGTGCCAGCAGGGGTAGCGGGGGGCACCACAATGAGCAGTTCTTC. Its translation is CASRGSGGHHNEQFF.

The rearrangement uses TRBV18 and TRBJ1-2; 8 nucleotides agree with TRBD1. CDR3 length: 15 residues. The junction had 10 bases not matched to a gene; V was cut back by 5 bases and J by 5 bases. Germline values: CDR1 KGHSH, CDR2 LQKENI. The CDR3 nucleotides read TGTGCCAGCTCATCCGGGGGCCAGGGGGCATATGGCTACACCTTC. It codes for CASSSGGQGAYGYTF.

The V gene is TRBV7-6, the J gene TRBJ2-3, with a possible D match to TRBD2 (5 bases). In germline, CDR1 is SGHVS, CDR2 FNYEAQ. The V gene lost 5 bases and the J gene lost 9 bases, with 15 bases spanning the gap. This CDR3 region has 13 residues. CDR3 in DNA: TGTGCCAGCAGCCACCCAGATACGGGGACGCAGTATTTT. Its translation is CASSHPDTGTQYF.

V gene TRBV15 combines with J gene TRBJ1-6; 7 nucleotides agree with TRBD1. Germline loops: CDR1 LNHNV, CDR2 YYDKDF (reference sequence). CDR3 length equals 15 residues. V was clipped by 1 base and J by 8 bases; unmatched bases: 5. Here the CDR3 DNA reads TGTGCCACCAGCAGAGGGACAGGAGCATATTCACCCCTCCACTTT. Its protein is CATSRGTGAYSPLHF.

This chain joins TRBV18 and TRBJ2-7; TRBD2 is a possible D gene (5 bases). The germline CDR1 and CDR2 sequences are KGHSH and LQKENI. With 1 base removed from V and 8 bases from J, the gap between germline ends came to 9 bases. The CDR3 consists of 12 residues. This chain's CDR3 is CASSPRAVQQYF. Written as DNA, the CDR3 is TGTGCCAGCTCACCACGAGCGGTTCAGCAGTACTTC.

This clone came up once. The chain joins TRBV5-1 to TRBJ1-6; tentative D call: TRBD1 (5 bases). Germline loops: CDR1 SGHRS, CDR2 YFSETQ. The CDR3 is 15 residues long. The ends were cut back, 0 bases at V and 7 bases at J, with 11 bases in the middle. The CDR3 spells CASSLDRQGNSPLHF. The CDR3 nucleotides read TGCGCCAGCAGCTTGGATCGGCAGGGCAATTCACCCCTCCACTTT. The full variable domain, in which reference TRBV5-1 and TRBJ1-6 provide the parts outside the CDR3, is KAGVTQTPRYLIKTRGQQVTLSCSPISGHRSVSWYQQTPGQGLQFLFEYFSETQRNKGNFPGRFSGRQFSNSRSEMNVSTLELGDSALYLCASSLDRQGNSPLHFGNGTRLTVT.

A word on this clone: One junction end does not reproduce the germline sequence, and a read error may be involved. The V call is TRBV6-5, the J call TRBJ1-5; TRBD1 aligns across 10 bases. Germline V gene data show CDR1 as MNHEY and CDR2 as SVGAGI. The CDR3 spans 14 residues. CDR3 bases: TGTGCCAGCAATTACCGGGACAGGGGATGGCCCCAGCATTTT. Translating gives CASNYRDRGWPQHF.

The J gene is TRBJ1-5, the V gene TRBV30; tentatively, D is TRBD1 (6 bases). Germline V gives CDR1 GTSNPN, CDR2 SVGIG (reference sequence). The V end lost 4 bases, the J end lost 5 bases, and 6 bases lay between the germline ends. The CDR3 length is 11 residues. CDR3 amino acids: CAWNRDQPQHF. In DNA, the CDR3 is TGTGCCTGGAACAGGGATCAGCCCCAGCATTTT.

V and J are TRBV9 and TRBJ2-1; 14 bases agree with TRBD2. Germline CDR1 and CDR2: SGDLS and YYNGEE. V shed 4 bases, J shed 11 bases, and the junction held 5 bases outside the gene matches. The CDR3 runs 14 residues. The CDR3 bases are TGTGCCAGCAGCCCCCGGACTAGCGGGGGGAAGCAGTTCTTC. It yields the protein CASSPRTSGGKQFF.

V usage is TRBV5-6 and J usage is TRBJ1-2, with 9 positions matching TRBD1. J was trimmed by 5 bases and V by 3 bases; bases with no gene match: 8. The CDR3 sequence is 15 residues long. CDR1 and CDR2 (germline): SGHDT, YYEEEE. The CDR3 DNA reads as TGTGCCAGCAGCTCCAGGGACAGGGATAAGTATGGCTACACCTTC. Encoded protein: CASSSRDRDKYGYTF.

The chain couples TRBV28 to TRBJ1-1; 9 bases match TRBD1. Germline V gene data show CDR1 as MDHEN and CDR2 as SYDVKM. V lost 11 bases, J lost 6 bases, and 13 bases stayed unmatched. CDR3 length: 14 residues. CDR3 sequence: CAGTRDRESSEAFF. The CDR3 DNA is TGTGCCGGGACCCGGGACAGGGAGAGTTCTGAAGCTTTCTTT.

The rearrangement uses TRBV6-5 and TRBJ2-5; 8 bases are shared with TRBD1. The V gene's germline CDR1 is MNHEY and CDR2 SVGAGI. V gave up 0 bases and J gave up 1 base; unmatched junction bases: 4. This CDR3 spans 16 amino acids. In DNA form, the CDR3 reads TGTGCCAGCAGTTACTCAACAGGGGGAGGCCAAGAGACCCAGTACTTC. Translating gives CASSYSTGGGQETQYF.

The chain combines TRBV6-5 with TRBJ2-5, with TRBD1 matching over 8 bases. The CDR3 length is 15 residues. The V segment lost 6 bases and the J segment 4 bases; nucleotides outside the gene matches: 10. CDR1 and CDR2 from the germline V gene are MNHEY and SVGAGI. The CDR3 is CASRETGVRSETQYF. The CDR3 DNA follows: TGTGCCAGCAGAGAGACAGGGGTCCGGTCAGAGACCCAGTACTTC.

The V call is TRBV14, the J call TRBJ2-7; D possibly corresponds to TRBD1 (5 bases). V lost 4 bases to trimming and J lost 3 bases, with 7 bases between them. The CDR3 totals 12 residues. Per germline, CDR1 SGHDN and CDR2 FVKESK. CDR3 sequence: CASSPGFYEQYF. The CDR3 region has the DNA TGTGCCAGCAGCCCAGGGTTCTACGAGCAGTACTTC.